The 20 T cell receptor beta chains presented below share a single source sample, sequenced in a study of beta chain features in type 1 diabetes. Every isolated RNA sample was fully reverse transcribed, so sequencing captured expressed TCRB transcripts. Sequencing was performed with immunoSEQ multiplex PCR; in TCRdb, only in-frame clones are kept and a portion is missing. This table holds a few hundred thousand clones, roughly 14% found once. The sequenced material came from naive CD4+ T cells from blood. Every receptor here comes from a man between 25 and 39 years old in good health.

This clone showed up just a few times. The gene calls are TRBV29-1 and TRBJ2-5; a possible D gene is TRBD2 (6 bases). The ends were cut back, 0 bases at V and 1 base at J, with 21 bases in the middle. Germline CDR1 reads SQVTM; CDR2 reads ANQGSEA. The length of the CDR3 is 18 residues. In nucleotides, the CDR3 is TGCAGCGTTGAAGATCCCGAACGGGCCGGGGGAGCCCAAGAGACCCAGTACTTC. Translated: CSVEDPERAGGAQETQYF. The full variable domain, its missing parts supplied by reference TRBV29-1 and TRBJ2-5, is SAVISQKPSRDICQRGTSLTIQCQVDSQVTMMFWYRQQPGQSLTLIATANQGSEATYESGFVIDKFPISRPNLTFSTLTVSNMSPEDSSIYLCSVEDPERAGGAQETQYFGPGTRLLVL.

This chain connects TRBV6-1 to TRBJ2-7, with a possible D match to TRBD1 (5 bases). CDR1 and CDR2 (germline): MNHNS, SASEGT. V shed 5 bases and J shed 6 bases, with 14 bases lying between them. This CDR3 spans 13 amino acids. The CDR3 sequence is CASSWKAGREQYV. The CDR3, as DNA: TGTGCCAGCAGTTGGAAGGCAGGGCGCGAGCAGTACGTC.

V usage is TRBV6-6 and J usage is TRBJ2-2; 8 bases line up with TRBD2. This CDR3 comprises 15 residues. Germline lookup yields CDR1 MNHNY and CDR2 SVGAGI (reference sequence). Germline trimming cut 2 bases from V and 5 bases from J; bases unmatched to any gene: 4. The CDR3 is CASSYTSGSTGELFF. The CDR3 DNA reads as TGTGCCAGCAGTTACACTAGCGGAAGTACCGGGGAGCTGTTTTTT.

This clone appeared a few times. The chain uses TRBV11-2 and TRBJ2-4; perhaps TRBD1 as D (5 bases). Germline V CDR1 and CDR2: SGHAT, FQNNGV. The CDR3 has 18 amino acids. Trimming shortened V by 1 base and J by 7 bases, and 23 bases separated the two germline ends. CDR3 in amino acids: CASSLVPFEQGNWNIQYF. CDR3 bases: TGTGCCAGCAGCTTAGTACCCTTCGAGCAGGGTAATTGGAACATTCAGTACTTC.

J is TRBJ2-6 and V is TRBV9; no clear D. The germline CDR1 and CDR2 sequences are SGDLS and YYNGEE. The CDR3 has 16 residues. The V and J ends lost 0 bases and 3 bases respectively, with 10 bases between them. The CDR3 protein is CASSVGGRFGANVLTF. The CDR3 bases are TGTGCCAGCAGCGTAGGCGGCCGGTTTGGGGCCAACGTCCTGACTTTC.

This clone was detected only a few times. This sequence joins TRBV7-9 and TRBJ2-5; the match to TRBD1 covers 7 bases. In germline, CDR1 is SEHNR, CDR2 FQNEAQ (reference sequence). With V trimmed by 3 bases and J by 5 bases, 12 bases remained unmatched. The CDR3 runs 16 residues. CDR3 bases: TGTGCCAGCAGCTTCTCTCAGGGGGTGGTCGGTGAGACCCAGTACTTC. It translates to CASSFSQGVVGETQYF.

This clone turned up a few times. The CDR3 protein is CASSPRRGTDTQYF. Written as DNA, the CDR3 is TGTGCCAGCAGCCCTCGGCGGGGCACAGATACGCAGTATTTT. The chain combines TRBV5-4 with TRBJ2-3, with D maybe TRBD2 (5 bases). Germline-derived CDR1 and CDR2 are SGHNT and YYREEE (reference sequence). With 4 bases removed from V and 1 base from J, the gap between germline ends came to 10 bases. The CDR3 contains 14 residues. The complete variable domain, with remaining parts taken from reference TRBV5-4 and TRBJ2-3, reads ETGVTQSPTHLIKTRGQQVTLRCSSQSGHNTVSWYQQALGQGPQFIFQYYREEENGRGNFPPRFSGLQFPNYSSELNVNALELDDSALYLCASSPRRGTDTQYFGPGTRLTVL.

In its sample, this clone was seen a few times. The V call is TRBV5-1, the J call TRBJ2-7, with D possibly called TRBD1 or TRBD2 (5 bases each). This CDR3 has 16 amino acids. The V gene's germline CDR1 is SGHRS and CDR2 YFSETQ. Trimming took 0 bases from V and 2 from J, leaving 15 bases between them. CDR3 nucleotide sequence: TGCGCCAGCAGCTTGGCCGGGGCAGGGCGGACCTACGAGCAGTACTTC. It is translated as CASSLAGAGRTYEQYF. Full variable domain (rest looked up from reference TRBV5-1 and TRBJ2-7): KAGVTQTPRYLIKTRGQQVTLSCSPISGHRSVSWYQQTPGQGLQFLFEYFSETQRNKGNFPGRFSGRQFSNSRSEMNVSTLELGDSALYLCASSLAGAGRTYEQYFGPGTRLTVT.

This clone was counted between two and nine times. V is TRBV2 and J is TRBJ1-5; TRBD1 matches at 9 bases. Losses at the gene ends were 4 bases for V and 5 bases for J; bases not matched to a gene: 3. The CDR3 consists of 14 residues. Germline V gives CDR1 SNHLY, CDR2 FYNNEI. CDR3 coding DNA: TGTGCCAGCAGTGCACAGGGGGCTGATCAGCCCCAGCATTTT. As protein: CASSAQGADQPQHF.

This clone was seen more than once but under ten times. The rearrangement uses TRBV18 and TRBJ2-1; a weak D match, TRBD2 (5 bases). Trimming removed 3 bases at V and 5 bases at J, with 11 bases between. Looked up from germline, CDR1 is KGHSH and CDR2 is LQKENI. The CDR3 consists of 14 residues. In nucleotides, the CDR3 is TGTGCCAGCTCACCTATCGGACTGGACAATGAGCAGTTCTTC. Translating gives CASSPIGLDNEQFF.

The rearrangement links TRBV5-4 to TRBJ2-5, with D perhaps matching TRBD1 (5 bases). V lost 1 base, J lost 2 bases, and 9 bases lay in between. Germline-derived CDR1 and CDR2 are SGHNT and YYREEE (reference sequence). This CDR3 comprises 14 residues. CDR3 nucleotide sequence: TGTGCCAGCAGCTTGAAGGACATACAAGAGACCCAGTACTTC. Its protein product is CASSLKDIQETQYF.

V and J are TRBV29-1 and TRBJ2-7; 7 bases fit TRBD1. The CDR3 consists of 13 residues. Trimming at V came to 7 bases and at J to 0 bases, leaving 6 bases not matched to a gene. Per the germline V gene, CDR1 is SQVTM and CDR2 is ANQGSEA. The CDR3 DNA reads TGCAGCGCCCTCAGGGGGAGCTCCTACGAGCAGTACTTC. This translates into CSALRGSSYEQYF.

This clone was detected only a few times. The V and J genes are TRBV30 and TRBJ2-2; possibly TRBD1 for D (5 bases). The CDR3 has 14 amino acids. V dropped 4 bases and J dropped 4 bases, with 13 bases sitting between them. The germline gives CDR1 GTSNPN, CDR2 SVGIG (reference sequence). CDR3 in amino acids: CAWTGVGVTGELFF. CDR3 bases: TGTGCCTGGACTGGGGTAGGGGTCACCGGGGAGCTGTTTTTT.

The V call is TRBV7-2, the J call TRBJ2-3, with 9 bases matching TRBD2. The CDR3 spans 16 residues. The germline gives CDR1 SGHTA, CDR2 FQGNSA. V dropped 1 base and J dropped 5; count of bases not matched to a gene: 7. The CDR3 DNA sequence: TGTGCCAGCAGCTTAGTGGCGGGAGGGATTAAAGATACGCAGTATTTT. It specifies CASSLVAGGIKDTQYF.

This clone was detected only a few times. The rearrangement links TRBV2 to TRBJ2-5; possible D gene TRBD1, 6 bases. Between the trimmed V and J ends, which lost 3 bases and 4 bases, there was a span of 12 bases. The germline CDR1 and CDR2 sequences are SNHLY and FYNNEI. This CDR3 region has 14 residues. CDR3 sequence: CASSDDRKGETQYF. Written as DNA, the CDR3 is TGTGCCAGCAGTGATGACAGGAAGGGAGAGACCCAGTACTTC.

V usage is TRBV4-3 and J usage is TRBJ2-5, with D perhaps assigned TRBD1 or TRBD2 (5 bases each). The CDR3 loop spans 15 amino acids. Per germline, CDR1 LGHNA and CDR2 YSLEER. V lost 4 bases to trimming and J lost 4 bases, with 16 bases between them. The CDR3 sequence: CASSPAAGGAETQYF. CDR3 bases: TGCGCCAGCAGCCCGGCTGCGGGTGGGGCAGAGACCCAGTACTTC.

The sample holds many counts of this clone. The chain employs TRBV21-1 and TRBJ1-1. TRBV21-1 counts as a pseudogene. The CDR3 length is 10 residues. In DNA, the CDR3 is TGTGCCAGCAGCAACACTGAAGCTTTCTTT. This codes for CASSNTEAFF.

The chain is built from TRBV14 and TRBJ1-2; no firm D call. Trimming pared 1 base from V and 3 bases from J, leaving 18 bases between. From germline, CDR1 is SGHDN and CDR2 FVKESK. CDR3 length: 17 residues. This CDR3 reads CASSQVRGRPSDYGYTF. For the CDR3, the DNA is TGTGCCAGCAGCCAAGTCCGGGGAAGACCAAGTGACTATGGCTACACCTTC.

This clone was picked up a small number of times. The V call is TRBV7-9, the J call TRBJ1-1; TRBD1 might be the D (6 bases). V was cut by 5 bases and J by 6 bases, with 13 bases left in between. The germline V gene encodes CDR1 SEHNR and CDR2 FQNEAQ (reference sequence). The CDR3 runs 13 residues. For the CDR3, the DNA is TGTGCCAGCAGCCGGGAGACAGGAGCTGAAGCTTTCTTT. Protein sequence: CASSRETGAEAFF.

This chain links TRBV9 with TRBJ2-3; D gene unclear. Germline assignment: CDR1 SGDLS and CDR2 YYNGEE. V shed 0 bases and J shed 4 bases, with 12 bases lying between them. The CDR3 has 15 amino acids. In DNA, the CDR3 is TGTGCCAGCAGCGTAGAGAGTGGACCGCCAGATACGCAGTATTTT. Its protein is CASSVESGPPDTQYF.